This is a list of T cell receptor beta chains from one sample in a study of T cells in Graves' hyperthyroidism and ophthalmopathy. From the multiplex PCR reads, TCRdb called clonotypes with MiXCR, one entry per CDR3 protein. Among 350,000 to 450,000 distinct CDR3 sequences listed, over 12% were seen once. The sample taken for sequencing was blood. These receptors were obtained from a middle-aged man with Graves' ophthalmopathy. The CDR3 runs from the conserved cysteine through the conserved F or W. The D gene is left open where the match is weak. The size entry is marked missing in some rows and otherwise reads once, few, many or a size class.

d_gene	abundance	v_gene	j_gene	CDR3nt	CDR3aa
NA	NA	TRBV14	TRBJ2-7	TGTGCCAGCAGCCGCGCCCTACATGGGAGCTACGAGCAGTACTTC	CASSRALHGSYEQYF
NA	NA	TRBV19	TRBJ2-7	TGTGCCAGTAGGGAATACCCAGGAGATACCTACGAGCAGTACTTC	CASREYPGDTYEQYF
NA	many	TRBV11-2	TRBJ2-7	TGTGCCAGCAGCTTGACCGACCCCAGCGGGACAGATTACGAGCAGTACTTC	CASSLTDPSGTDYEQYF
TRBD1	many	TRBV28	TRBJ1-2	TGTGCCAGCAGTACCGGGACAGGGGTTTCCTATGGCTACACCTTC	CASSTGTGVSYGYTF
TRBD1	many	TRBV7-8	TRBJ2-1	TGTGCCAGCAGCTCCGGGACAGGGGGTTTTAATGAGCAGTTCTTC	CASSSGTGGFNEQFF
TRBD2	NA	TRBV19	TRBJ2-3	TGTGCCAGTAGTGCCGCGGGACTATCCACAGATACGCAGTATTTT	CASSAAGLSTDTQYF
NA	NA	TRBV12-3/TRBV12-4	TRBJ2-1	TGTGCCAGCAGTTTAGTCTCAAATGAGCAGTTCTTC	CASSLVSNEQFF
NA	many	TRBV20-1	TRBJ2-3	TGCAGTGCTAGTTCCGGACTGATAGATACGCAGTATTTT	CSASSGLIDTQYF
NA	many	TRBV9	TRBJ2-7	TGTGCCAGCAGCGTGGGGACGTACTCCTACGAGCAGTACTTC	CASSVGTYSYEQYF
TRBD2	many	TRBV7-9	TRBJ2-3	TGTGCCAGCAGCCAATCTGCCGGACTAGCGGGAGCAGATACGCAGTATTTT	CASSQSAGLAGADTQYF
TRBD2	many	TRBV7-9	TRBJ2-5	TGTGCCAGCAGCTTTCTAGCGGGGTCCCAAGAGACCCAGTACTTC	CASSFLAGSQETQYF
TRBD2	few	TRBV4-1	TRBJ2-1	TGCGCCAGCAGCCAACCAGGACTAGCGGGAGAGGGTGAGCAGTTCTTC	CASSQPGLAGEGEQFF
TRBD2	many	TRBV2	TRBJ2-3	TGTGCCAGCAGTCTACTAGCGGGAGGACCAGATACGCAGTATTTT	CASSLLAGGPDTQYF
TRBD2	many	TRBV20-1	TRBJ2-1	TGCAGTGCTTCCCACCCGGGACTAGCCTCGAATGAGCAGTTCTTC	CSASHPGLASNEQFF
TRBD1	NA	TRBV6-5	TRBJ1-5	TGTGCCAGCAGTTATTCCGGGACAGGGGGCTCCAATCAGCCCCAGCATTTT	CASSYSGTGGSNQPQHF
TRBD2	few	TRBV4-1	TRBJ2-7	TGCGCCAGCAGCCCCTCCGGGACTAGTTCGGGTTTCCGGGAGCAGTACTTC	CASSPSGTSSGFREQYF
NA	many	TRBV2	TRBJ1-1	TGTGCCAGCAGGGCAGAGGCGGGGGACACTGAAGCTTTCTTT	CASRAEAGDTEAFF
TRBD1	many	TRBV28	TRBJ1-3	TGTGCCAGCAGAACGCAGGGGGCGGGTGGAAACACCATATATTTT	CASRTQGAGGNTIYF
NA	NA	TRBV2	TRBJ2-2	TGCGCCAGCAGCCGGGATCCGAACACCGGGGAGCTGTTTTTT	CASSRDPNTGELFF
TRBD1	many	TRBV2	TRBJ1-3	TGTGCCAGCATCATGGGACAGACTGGAAACACCATATATTTT	CASIMGQTGNTIYF
TRBD2	few	TRBV5-1	TRBJ2-1	TGCGCCAGCAGCTTGACCCCGGGACACGGGAGGGCCATATACAATGAGCAGTTCTTC	CASSLTPGHGRAIYNEQFF
TRBD2	many	TRBV30	TRBJ2-7	TGTGCCTGGAGCGTAGCGGGAGTTTACTACGAGCAGTACTTC	CAWSVAGVYYEQYF
NA	many	TRBV27	TRBJ1-1	TGTGCCAGCAGTCGACGGAACATGAACACTGAAGCTTTCTTT	CASSRRNMNTEAFF
TRBD1	many	TRBV5-1	TRBJ2-1	TGCGCCAGCAGCGGAATATGGCAGGGGGTGGACAATGAGCAGTTCTTC	CASSGIWQGVDNEQFF
NA	few	TRBV2	TRBJ1-5	TGTGCCAGCAGTAAGGACACATTTAGCAATCAGCCCCAGCATTTT	CASSKDTFSNQPQHF
NA	many	TRBV30	TRBJ1-1	TGTGCCTGGAGTGTAGGGTTCGGGGGAGTCACTGAAGCTTTCTTT	CAWSVGFGGVTEAFF
NA	many	TRBV6-2/TRBV6-3	TRBJ2-3	TGTGCCAGCAGTTACCTTGGACTGGATACAGATACGCAGTATTTT	CASSYLGLDTDTQYF
TRBD2	NA	TRBV11-1	TRBJ2-2	TGTGCCAGCAGACCTCCCGCTGGGGCGGGAGGGCCCTCGGGCACCGGGGAGCTGTTTTTT	CASRPPAGAGGPSGTGELFF
NA	NA	TRBV5-1	TRBJ2-5	TGCGCCAGCAGCTTGGGGTCAGGTTCTCAAGAGACCCAGTACTTC	CASSLGSGSQETQYF
NA	NA	TRBV20-1	TRBJ2-7	TGCAGTGCTAGAGCTCCGATCTACGAGCAGTACTTC	CSARAPIYEQYF
NA	many	TRBV5-6	TRBJ2-3	TGTGCCAGCAGCCAGTCCAGGGTAACTTTTTCTGGAGATACGCAGTATTTT	CASSQSRVTFSGDTQYF
TRBD1	NA	TRBV12-3/TRBV12-4	TRBJ2-2	TGTGCCAGCATTATAAGAACAGGGGAAACCGGGGAGCTGTTTTTT	CASIIRTGETGELFF
NA	NA	TRBV28	TRBJ1-4	TGTGCCAGCAGCGGTAGTGCGGTACCTAATGAAAAACTGTTTTTT	CASSGSAVPNEKLFF
TRBD2	many	TRBV29-1	TRBJ2-7	TGCAGCGTTGGCCCGGGAGGTGTCTACGAGCAGTACTTC	CSVGPGGVYEQYF
NA	few	TRBV4-1	TRBJ1-2	TGCGCCAGCAGCCAAGATACGAATTTTAACTATGGCTACACCTTC	CASSQDTNFNYGYTF
TRBD1	many	TRBV20-1	TRBJ1-3	TGCAGTGCTAGTCCAGAGACAGGGTTTGGAAACACCATATATTTT	CSASPETGFGNTIYF
TRBD2	many	TRBV7-9	TRBJ2-1	TGTGCCAGCAGCGGCCCCGGGACTAGCAGAAATGAGCAGTTCTTC	CASSGPGTSRNEQFF
TRBD1	many	TRBV11-2	TRBJ2-3	TGTGCCAGCAGTCTCCCGGGACAGGGTATAGATACGCAGTATTTT	CASSLPGQGIDTQYF
NA	NA	TRBV5-5	TRBJ1-1	TGTGCCAGCAGCTTGGGTTTGGCTGAAGCTTTCTTT	CASSLGLAEAFF
TRBD2	many	TRBV12-3/TRBV12-4	TRBJ2-3	TGTGCCAGCAGAAAAATGGGACTAGCGGCCTCAGATACGCAGTATTTT	CASRKMGLAASDTQYF
NA	NA	TRBV29-1	TRBJ1-1	TGCAGCGTTGAGTGGAGGCCGAACACTGAAGCTTTCTTT	CSVEWRPNTEAFF
TRBD2	many	TRBV30	TRBJ2-1	TGTGCCTGGCTAGCGGGAGGCCCTCTTCACTACAATGAGCAGTTCTTC	CAWLAGGPLHYNEQFF
NA	NA	TRBV11-2	TRBJ2-5	TGTGCCAGCAGCTCTAGCAGGGGAGAGACCCAGTACTTC	CASSSSRGETQYF
NA	many	TRBV5-1	TRBJ2-1	TGCGCCAGCAGCCCCAGCGCGAGGGGCGATGAGCAGTTCTTC	CASSPSARGDEQFF
NA	many	TRBV7-9	TRBJ2-7	TGTGCCAGCAGCTTAGCCAAATACGAGCAGTACTTC	CASSLAKYEQYF
NA	many	TRBV12-3/TRBV12-4	TRBJ2-3	TGTGCCAGCACTGCCCAAAACACAGATACGCAGTATTTT	CASTAQNTDTQYF
TRBD2	few	TRBV7-2	TRBJ2-1	TGTGCCAGCAGCTTATCTACTAGCGGGAGTGGGGGTGAGCAGTTCTTC	CASSLSTSGSGGEQFF
NA	NA	TRBV20-1	TRBJ2-4	TGCAGTGTTTTTTCAGCCAAAAACATTCAGTACTTC	CSVFSAKNIQYF
TRBD1	many	TRBV6-1	TRBJ1-2	TGTGCCAGCAGGATCCCCGGGACAGACTATGGCTACACCTTC	CASRIPGTDYGYTF
NA	NA	TRBV12-3/TRBV12-4	TRBJ2-5	TGTGCCAGCAGTTTTGTAGCGTTGGAGACCCAGTACTTC	CASSFVALETQYF